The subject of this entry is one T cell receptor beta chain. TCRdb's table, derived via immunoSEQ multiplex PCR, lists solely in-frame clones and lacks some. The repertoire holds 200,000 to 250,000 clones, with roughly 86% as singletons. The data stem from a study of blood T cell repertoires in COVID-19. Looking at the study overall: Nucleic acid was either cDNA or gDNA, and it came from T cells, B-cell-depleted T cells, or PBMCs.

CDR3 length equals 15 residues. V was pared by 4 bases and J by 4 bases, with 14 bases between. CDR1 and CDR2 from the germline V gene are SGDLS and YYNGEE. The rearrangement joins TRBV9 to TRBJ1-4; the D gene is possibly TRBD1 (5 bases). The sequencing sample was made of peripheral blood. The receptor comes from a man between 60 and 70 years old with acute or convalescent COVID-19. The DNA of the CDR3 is TGTGCCAGCAGCCCCAGCGGGGGGGGTAATGAAAAACTGTTTTTT. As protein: CASSPSGGGNEKLFF.